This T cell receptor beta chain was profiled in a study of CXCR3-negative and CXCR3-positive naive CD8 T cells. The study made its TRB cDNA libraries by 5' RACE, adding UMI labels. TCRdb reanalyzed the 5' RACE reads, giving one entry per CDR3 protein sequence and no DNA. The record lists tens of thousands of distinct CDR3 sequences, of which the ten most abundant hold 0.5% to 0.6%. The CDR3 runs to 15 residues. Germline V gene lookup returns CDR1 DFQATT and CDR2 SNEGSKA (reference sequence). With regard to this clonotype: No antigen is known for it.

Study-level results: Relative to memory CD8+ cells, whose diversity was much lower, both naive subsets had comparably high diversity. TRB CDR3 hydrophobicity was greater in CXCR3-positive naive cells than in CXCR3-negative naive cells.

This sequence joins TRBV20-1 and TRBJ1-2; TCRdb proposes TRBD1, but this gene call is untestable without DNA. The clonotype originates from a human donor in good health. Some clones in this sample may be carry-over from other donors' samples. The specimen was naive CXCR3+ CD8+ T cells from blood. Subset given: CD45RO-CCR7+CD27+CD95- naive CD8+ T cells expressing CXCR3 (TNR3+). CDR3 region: CSARETGKVLYGYTF.